In this sample, the clone carrying this T cell receptor (beta chain) turned up a few times. Its antigen is undetermined. The data are from a study of early T cells in non-severe SARS-CoV-2 infection. Study-level information: Bulk RNA from unsorted whole blood was sequenced; chains were unpaired.

A single record per CDR3 protein comes from TCRdb applying MiXCR to the 5' RACE reads. The sample shows over 60,000 distinct CDR3 sequences, approximately 14% of them seen only once. General observations from the study: Comparison of clonotypes with VDJdb favored anti-spike CD8 responses while missing private and CD4 specificities.

This TCR was sampled from an adult who was a healthcare worker with PCR-confirmed SARS-CoV-2 infection or an uninfected control (not recorded which). Specimen: whole blood.

DNA of the CDR3: TGTGCCAGCAGCCCGGGGCCGGACAGAAACACTGAAGCTTTCTTT. Its translation is CASSPGPDRNTEAFF. The genes are TRBV9 and TRBJ1-1; the D gene is possibly TRBD1 (6 bases). CDR1 is SGDLS and CDR2 is YYNGEE in the germline V gene. Trimming pared 4 bases from V and 2 bases from J, leaving 15 bases between. This CDR3 comprises 15 residues.